This T cell receptor beta chain is from a study of response to subunit inactivated influenza vaccine (dated by TCRdb to about 2018). Describing the broader study: Deep quantitative profiling of the T cell receptor repertoire was used in the study to follow responses to a trivalent subunit inactivated influenza vaccine. Results the study describes overall, beyond this receptor: The authors proposed that each seasonal influenza vaccination may bring in only a limited number of new T cells.

V is clipped by 9 bases and J by 5 bases, and the sequence between their germline boundaries is 14 bases long. CDR1 and CDR2, per the germline V gene, are MNHEY and SVGEGT. Spanning cysteine to phenylalanine, the CDR3 consists of 13 amino acids. Left in the record is the CDR3 DNA by itself, 39 bases read in frame from the first base. Libraries were built with RT-PCR. Sequencing instrument: Illumina HiSeq 2500. In TCRdb, the public reads were trimmed at Q25 with fastp and aligned with MiXCR, with productive beta chains retained. Under each unique CDR3 protein, matching rows form one entry showing the most common genes and DNA. The sample records about 540,000 distinct CDR3 sequences, roughly 25% of which are singletons. 2.5% to 3.5% of the sample lies in the top ten. About this clonotype itself: It lacks a known antigen. No clone much larger than this one lies a single base away; base qualities are absent.

This same sample was also taken into another study, of T cells expressing NK-cell markers. Per the second study: 5'RACE template switching, by which a universal primer site and unique molecular identifiers were added, was used to make TCR beta cDNA libraries. Three sorted T-cell subsets (CD3+CD56+NKG2C+, CD3+CD56+NKG2C- and CD3+CD56-NKG2C+) from several donors had their TCR beta-chain repertoires profiled. Seven of the eight sequenced donors were HCMV-seropositive and one was HCMV-seronegative. In several experiments an anti-gammadeltaTCR antibody was added to restrict sorting to alphabetaTCR-expressing T cells. For roughly 6 donors, the dominant CD3+CD56+NKG2C+ clonotypes were among the top 10 CD8+ clonotypes and accounted for about 1.0-7.5% of CD8+ T cells. Those dominant clonotypes were again the most abundant among CD3+CD56-NKG2C+ cells in a few donors, at roughly 28.3-65%. It remained unclear whether the expanded NKG2C-expressing T cell clones were specific for HCMV antigens. Randomly selected healthy volunteers, three men and five women, were used as the eight sequenced donors. To determine HCMV serostatus, a commercial ELISA kit was used to detect HCMV-specific IgG in serum. Peripheral blood mononuclear cells were isolated from blood by Ficoll density gradient centrifugation. Magnetic immunoseparation with Miltenyi isolation kits was used to isolate CD4+ and CD8+ T cells from PBMC. Synthesis of cDNA was primed from the TCR beta constant segment and was followed by two consecutive PCR amplification steps. Libraries were sequenced as 2 x 150 bp reads on Illumina HiSeq 2000/2500, MiSeq or NextSeq. Reads were demultiplexed and grouped by UMI with MIGEC, and clonotypes were assembled and quantified with MiTCR. Only TCR cDNA sequences supported by at least two reads were kept to exclude erroneous sequences. The tcR package was used for downstream repertoire analysis, with clonotypes matched between fractions based on CDR3 nucleotide sequence plus V segment. Antigen specificity was annotated against VDJdb with VDJmatch, allowing one amino acid substitution in CDR3.

Specimen: CD4+ T cells sorted from PBMCs, collected roughly 13 days after vaccination. The TCR comes from a man over 45 who received an inactivated influenza vaccine. Donor details come from another sample of the same person, matched by shared clones. The receptor chain draws on TRBV6-2 or TRBV6-3 and TRBJ2-1; a weak D assignment points to TRBD2 (7 bases agree). The bases read TGTGCCAGTCTTCGCGGGGGCGACAATGAGCAGTTCTTC. Translation gives CASLRGGDNEQFF.